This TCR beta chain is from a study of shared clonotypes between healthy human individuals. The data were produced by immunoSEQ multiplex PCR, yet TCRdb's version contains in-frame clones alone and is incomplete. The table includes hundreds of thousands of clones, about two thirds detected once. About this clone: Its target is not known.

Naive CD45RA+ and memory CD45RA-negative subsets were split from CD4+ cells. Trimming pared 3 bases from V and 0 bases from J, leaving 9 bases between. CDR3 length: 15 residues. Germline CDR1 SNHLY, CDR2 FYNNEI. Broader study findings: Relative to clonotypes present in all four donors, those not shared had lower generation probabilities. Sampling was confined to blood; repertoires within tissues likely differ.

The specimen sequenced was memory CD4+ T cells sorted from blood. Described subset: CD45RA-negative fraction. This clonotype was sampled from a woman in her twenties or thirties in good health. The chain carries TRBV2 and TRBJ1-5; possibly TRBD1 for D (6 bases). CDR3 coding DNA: TGTGCCAGCAGTGAGGGGGCCTATAGCAATCAGCCCCAGCATTTT. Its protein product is CASSEGAYSNQPQHF.